The 20 T cell receptor beta chains below come from one sample, sequenced in a study of technical replicates of blood from a few donors. Generated by immunoSEQ multiplex PCR, the TCRdb table keeps only in-frame clones and is missing some. This table has roughly 60,000 clones, roughly 89% appearing once. The sample consisted of PBMCs. The source of these receptors is a human donor in good health. Some clones in this sample may be carry-over from other donors' samples.

The rearrangement joins TRBV7-9 to TRBJ2-3, with 8 bases that match TRBD2. Germline V gene lookup returns CDR1 SEHNR and CDR2 FQNEAQ (reference sequence). The CDR3 spans 13 residues. V lost 8 bases and J lost 8; bases outside the gene matches: 9. The CDR3: CASSGGIGVTQYF. CDR3 DNA sequence: TGTGCCAGCTCGGGGGGGATAGGGGTTACGCAGTATTTT.

V gene TRBV6-1 combines with J gene TRBJ1-3, with D possibly being TRBD1 (5 bases). The CDR3 loop spans 15 amino acids. Germline values: CDR1 MNHNS, CDR2 SASEGT. V lost 4 bases and J 0 bases, leaving 10 bases between the germline ends. The CDR3 coding sequence is TGTGCCAGCAGTGGCGGGACGATCTCTGGAAACACCATATATTTT. Its translation: CASSGGTISGNTIYF.

The chain employs TRBV12-5 and TRBJ1-6; D may be TRBD1 (5 bases). V was clipped by 6 bases and J by 3 bases, with 21 bases between them. Germline CDR1 and CDR2: LGHNT and FRNRAP. The CDR3 sequence is 18 residues long. The DNA of the CDR3 is TGTGCTAGTGGCCTAAAATCAGGGCTAGCGGGCTATAATTCACCCCTCCACTTT. Translation gives CASGLKSGLAGYNSPLHF.

This clone qualifies as medium-sized. The chain couples TRBV4-1 to TRBJ2-5; a weak D match, TRBD1 (5 bases). This CDR3 has 16 residues. The V end lost 4 bases, the J end lost 5 bases, and 20 bases lay between the germline ends. Germline loops: CDR1 MGHRA, CDR2 YSYEKL. The CDR3 sequence is CASSRRLGASGETQYF. The CDR3, as DNA: TGCGCCAGCAGCCGGCGTCTTGGTGCCTCAGGGGAGACCCAGTACTTC.

V usage is TRBV6-5 and J usage is TRBJ2-7; D remains unclear. Trimming took off 2 bases at V and 7 bases at J, with 6 bases between the two ends. The germline V gene encodes CDR1 MNHEY and CDR2 SVGAGI. The CDR3 spans 11 residues. CDR3 sequence reads: CASSYIGEQYF. The CDR3 nucleotides are TGTGCCAGCAGTTACATCGGGGAGCAGTACTTC.

This chain joins TRBV6-1 and TRBJ2-7; 10 nucleotides match TRBD2. This CDR3 contains 15 residues. Germline-derived CDR1 and CDR2 are MNHNS and SASEGT. V shed 5 bases, J shed 3 bases, and the junction held 7 bases outside the gene matches. The CDR3 DNA sequence: TGTGCCAGCAGTACTCTAGCGGGGGTAAACTACGAGCAGTACTTC. It specifies CASSTLAGVNYEQYF.

This clone was seen once. The chain recombines TRBV10-3 with TRBJ2-2, with 11 positions matching TRBD2. This CDR3 comprises 15 residues. The junction had 4 bases not matched to a gene; V was cut back by 10 bases and J by 0 bases. Germline CDR1 is ENHRY and CDR2 is SYGVKD. DNA of the CDR3: TGTGCCACCTTGACTAGCGGGACGAACACCGGGGAGCTGTTTTTT. This encodes CATLTSGTNTGELFF.

The rearrangement joins TRBV4-1 to TRBJ1-3; no definite D call. This CDR3 region has 12 residues. V gave up 2 bases and J gave up 9 bases, with 8 bases separating them. The germline gives CDR1 MGHRA, CDR2 YSYEKL. CDR3 bases: TGCGCCAGCAGCCAAAATCTAGGCACCATATATTTT. Amino acid sequence: CASSQNLGTIYF.

The chain joins TRBV6-6 to TRBJ1-2; tentative D call: TRBD1 (6 bases). Per the germline V gene, CDR1 is MNHNY and CDR2 is SVGAGI (reference sequence). The CDR3 spans 13 residues. Between the trimmed V and J ends, which lost 4 bases and 8 bases, there was a span of 14 bases. CDR3 residues: CASSSNRASGYTF. The CDR3 nucleotides are TGTGCCAGCAGTTCGAACAGGGCGTCGGGCTACACCTTC.

The V call is TRBV4-2, the J call TRBJ2-3, with 8 bases that match TRBD2. V shed 4 bases, J shed 3 bases, and the junction held 9 bases outside the gene matches. Germline CDR1 is LGHNA and CDR2 is YNFKEQ. The CDR3 spans 16 residues. The CDR3 DNA is TGTGCCAGCAGCCCAAAAAGCGGGACTAGAACAGATACGCAGTATTTT. This translates into CASSPKSGTRTDTQYF.

V and J are TRBV10-3 and TRBJ2-7; 8 bases are shared with TRBD2. V was pared by 4 bases and J by 0 bases, with 5 bases of the junction left unmatched. Per germline, CDR1 ENHRY and CDR2 SYGVKD. The CDR3 contains 15 residues. Written as DNA, the CDR3 is TGTGCCATCAGTGCCGCGGGGGGTAACTCCTACGAGCAGTACTTC. It is translated as CAISAAGGNSYEQYF.

Here the CDR3 reads CASRIIGEKLFF. The CDR3, as DNA: TGTGCCAGCAGAATAATCGGTGAAAAACTGTTTTTT. The chain combines TRBV28 with TRBJ1-4; D gene uncertain. Germline V gene sequence: CDR1 MDHEN, CDR2 SYDVKM. CDR3 length equals 12 residues. V gave up 6 bases and J gave up 7 bases, with 9 bases separating them.

The chain couples TRBV10-3 to TRBJ1-5; 9 nucleotides align to TRBD1. The CDR3 loop spans 18 amino acids. Germline V gene lookup returns CDR1 ENHRY and CDR2 SYGVKD. J lost 3 bases, V lost 4 bases, and 13 bases had no gene match. The CDR3 reads CAISALAPGQGFNQPQHF. The CDR3, as DNA: TGTGCCATCAGTGCCCTCGCACCGGGACAGGGCTTCAATCAGCCCCAGCATTTT.

The table lists this clone with a count of one. The chain recombines TRBV5-6 with TRBJ1-2, with D possibly TRBD1 on 5 matching bases. CDR3 length: 14 residues. Germline V gene data show CDR1 as SGHDT and CDR2 as YYEEEE. Trimming pared 1 base from V and 4 bases from J, leaving 11 bases between. In DNA form, the CDR3 reads TGTGCCAGCAGCTTGACGGGGGAGAGCTATGGCTACACCTTC. Translation gives CASSLTGESYGYTF.

This sequence joins TRBV2 and TRBJ2-7; 10 nucleotides match TRBD2. Germline V gene sequence: CDR1 SNHLY, CDR2 FYNNEI. CDR3 size: 12 residues. The CDR3, as DNA: TGTGCAGGCGGGACTAGCGCCGTGGGGCAGTACTTC. Translating it yields CAGGTSAVGQYF.

V is TRBV6-5 and J is TRBJ2-5; perhaps TRBD1 as D (6 bases). Germline V CDR1 and CDR2: MNHEY, SVGAGI. Trimming took off 6 bases at V and 1 base at J, with 15 bases between the two ends. The CDR3 extends over 15 amino acids. DNA of the CDR3: TGTGCCAGCAGCCAACTGGGACATCTCCAAGAGACCCAGTACTTC. It is translated as CASSQLGHLQETQYF.

V usage is TRBV4-3 and J usage is TRBJ2-1; 7 positions match TRBD2. V trimming: 0 bases; J trimming: 3 bases; junction bases outside the gene matches: 8. The CDR3 extends over 17 amino acids. The germline gives CDR1 LGHNA, CDR2 YSLEER. CDR3 in DNA: TGCGCCAGCAGCCAAGATCGATCTAGCGGTGTCTACAATGAGCAGTTCTTC. Its protein product is CASSQDRSSGVYNEQFF.

This clone was counted a single time. The chain joins TRBV19 to TRBJ2-7, with 8 bases lining up with TRBD2. This CDR3 spans 15 amino acids. Looked up from germline, CDR1 is LNHDA and CDR2 is SQIVND (reference sequence). The trim removed 2 bases at V and 5 bases at J, leaving 8 bases unmatched. The CDR3 nucleotides read TGTGCCAGTAGTATATCAGCGGGAGTATTCCACGAGCAGTACTTC. Translation: CASSISAGVFHEQYF.

The V and J genes are TRBV9 and TRBJ2-2; TRBD2 agrees at 8 bases. Germline V gene lookup returns CDR1 SGDLS and CDR2 YYNGEE. The CDR3 length is 15 residues. The J segment lost 0 bases and the V segment lost 2 bases, leaving 0 bases of the junction unmatched. The CDR3 DNA follows: TGTGCCAGCAGCGTTAGCGGGGCGAACACCGGGGAGCTGTTTTTT. As protein: CASSVSGANTGELFF. The variable domain in full, with the rest retrieved from reference TRBV9 and TRBJ2-2, is DSGVTQTPKHLITATGQRVTLRCSPRSGDLSVYWYQQSLDQGLQFLIQYYNGEERAKGNILERFSAQQFPDLHSELNLSSLELGDSALYFCASSVSGANTGELFFGEGSRLTVL.

This clone was detected a few times. The V and J genes are TRBV11-2 and TRBJ1-1; D may be TRBD1 (5 bases). The length of the CDR3 is 16 residues. The germline gives CDR1 SGHAT, CDR2 FQNNGV. V was trimmed by 3 bases and J by 4 bases, leaving 18 bases between them. CDR3 nucleotides: TGTGCCAGCAGCTTCCCCCGTGGGCAGGGCGGCACTGAAGCTTTCTTT. Its translation is CASSFPRGQGGTEAFF.